This TCR beta chain is from a study of CXCR3-negative and CXCR3-positive naive CD8 T cells (dated 2019 in TCRdb). About the study as a whole: In total, approximately 140 million TRB reads were obtained, or roughly 1.5 +/- 0.3 million reads per library. Data from fewer than 12 donors, pooled across two independent experiments, went into the diversity and physicochemical repertoire analyses. The TRBV-TRBJ cluster analysis covered naive subsets from roughly 5 donors and memory cells from 3 donors. The study at large found these results: Because surface CD5, which is linked to self-reactivity in mice, was comparable between the naive subsets, TCR interaction strength was also inferred from the physicochemical properties of TRB CDR3s. Naive CXCR3-negative and CXCR3-positive cells from the same donor showed similar TRBV-TRBJ usage, whereas memory cells showed distinct patterns. Both naive subsets had comparably high repertoire diversity, while memory CD8+ T cells had much lower repertoire diversity. Because CXCR3 expression was partially decreased after cryopreservation, freshly isolated PBMCs were used for most assays. Compared with CXCR3-negative naive cells, CXCR3-positive naive cells had TRB CDR3s with higher hydrophobicity (lower Kidera factor 4), lower energy, and higher strength and volume indices.

The sequencing machine was a NextSeq 550. The Human TCR Profiling Kit (MiLaboratory) was used to prepare UMI-labeled 5' RACE TRB cDNA libraries. The full amount of extracted RNA was used for cDNA synthesis, and the full amount of resulting cDNA was used for PCR amplification. Libraries were prepared in parallel with an identical number of PCR cycles. From the authors' description of their analysis: MIGEC and MiXCR extracted about 53,000 +/- 10,000 unique UMI-labeled TRB cDNA molecules per library, requiring at least two reads per UMI. An average of roughly 40,000 +/- 10,000 functional in-frame TRB CDR3 nucleotide clonotypes without stop codons was found per library. After each sample was downsampled to 5000 UMI-labeled TRB molecules, VDJtools was used to calculate diversity metrics such as normalized Shannon-Wiener and Chao1. Clonotype-size-weighted physicochemical properties of the central five CDR3 residues (interaction energy, strength, volume and Kidera factor 4) were computed in VDJtools. Reads reprocessed by TCRdb are summarized as one entry per CDR3 protein sequence, and DNA is absent. TCRdb assigned the V and J calls; the authors' analysis was not used. The table held for this sample gives 75,000 to 100,000 distinct CDR3 sequences. The ten most abundant clones make up roughly 1.5% of the sample.

CDR1 and CDR2, looked up from the germline V gene, are ENHRY and SYGVKD. Inclusive of the bounding cysteine and phenylalanine, the CDR3 is 15 residues long. No nucleotide data were recorded. Details on this clonotype: The antigen this receptor binds is unknown.

Each CD8+ T cell subset was flow-sorted in triplicate, and some 300,000 cells per subset were placed directly into RLT lysis buffer. Naive CD8+ T cells were defined stringently as CD45RO-CCR7+CD27+CD95- to exclude memory contaminants. Peripheral blood mononuclear cells were isolated from buffy coats using standard density gradient centrifugation. A FACSAria III was used to flow-sort naive CD8+ T cells into CXCR3-negative and CXCR3-positive populations. An RNeasy Mini Kit was used to extract total RNA from the sorted cells. The V and J genes are TRBV10-3 and TRBJ2-1; the TCRdb call, TRBD1, lacks DNA for checking. This TCR was recovered from a human donor in good health. Some clones in this sample may be carry-over from other donors' samples. The source material was naive CXCR3- CD8+ T cells from blood. What this sample's cell subset or site label stands for: CD45RO-CCR7+CD27+CD95- naive CD8+ T cells lacking CXCR3 (TNR3-). The CDR3 sequence is CAISAGQGAIDEQFF.